The T cell receptor beta chain under discussion was sequenced for a study of blood T cell repertoires in COVID-19. Study context: Italy, Spain and the United States were the sources of the convalescent and acute COVID-19 samples. From T cells, B-cell-depleted T cells, or PBMCs came the material, which was cDNA or gDNA.

V dropped 6 bases and J dropped 7; count of bases not matched to a gene: 2. CDR3 length equals 12 residues. Germline V gene lookup returns CDR1 MDHEN and CDR2 SYDVKM. Under the authors' procedure: The authors estimated nucleated cell counts from reference gene primer amplification. This table comes from immunoSEQ multiplex PCR, and its TCRdb copy is limited to in-frame clones, with some not included. The V and J calls and clone size come from that table; D and trimming were worked out from the DNA. The data hold more than 15,000 clones, with about 87% observed a single time. This clone has just a few counts.

The TCR originated in a human donor in a cohort sampled during active COVID-19. The rearrangement joins TRBV28 to TRBJ1-2; 10 bases line up with TRBD1. The specimen was peripheral blood. CDR3 region: CASRTGGFGYTF. The CDR3, as DNA: TGTGCCAGCAGGACAGGGGGCTTTGGCTACACCTTC.